What follows are 10 T cell receptor beta chains derived from one specimen sequenced in a study of blood T cell repertoires in COVID-19. Sequenced by immunoSEQ multiplex PCR; TCRdb stores in-frame clones only, minus some. The sample has over 200,000 clones; about nine tenths are singletons. What was sequenced was PBMCs or T cells enriched from blood (not recorded which). These receptors originate from a woman aged 40 to 50 with acute COVID-19.

This chain joins TRBV5-8 and TRBJ2-2; 12 bases agree with TRBD1. Unmatched junction bases numbered 18, after V lost 4 bases and J lost 5 bases. The CDR3 totals 20 residues. The V gene's germline CDR1 is SGHTS and CDR2 YDEGEE. CDR3 in amino acids: CASSRGGQGAGILRTGELFF. CDR3 coding DNA: TGTGCCAGCAGCCGCGGGGGACAGGGGGCGGGTATCCTGAGGACCGGGGAGCTGTTTTTT.

The V call is TRBV5-1, the J call TRBJ1-6; 7 positions match TRBD1. The V and J ends lost 4 bases and 5 bases, in that order; junction bases with no gene match: 6. Germline V gene sequence: CDR1 SGHRS, CDR2 YFSETQ. There are 15 residues in the CDR3. The CDR3 region is CASSRDSFDNSPLHF. The CDR3 coding sequence is TGCGCCAGCAGCCGGGACAGTTTTGATAATTCACCCCTCCACTTT.

V is TRBV28 and J is TRBJ2-3; 8 bases match TRBD2. Losses at the gene ends were 2 bases for V and 1 base for J; bases not matched to a gene: 14. Germline values: CDR1 MDHEN, CDR2 SYDVKM. This CDR3 has 19 residues. CDR3 residues: CASSLLLGGERGGTDTQYF. Here the CDR3 DNA reads TGTGCCAGCAGTTTACTCCTCGGGGGGGAGAGAGGTGGCACAGATACGCAGTATTTT. Supplemented by reference TRBV28 and TRBJ2-3, the full variable domain reads DVKVTQSSRYLVKRTGEKVFLECVQDMDHENMFWYRQDPGLGLRLIYFSYDVKMKEKGDIPEGYSVSREKKERFSLILESASTNQTSMYLCASSLLLGGERGGTDTQYFGPGTRLTVL.

The chain employs TRBV12-5 and TRBJ1-6; the D is unclear. Trimming cost V 2 bases and J 10 bases, with 6 bases left between them. This CDR3 has 12 residues. Germline-derived CDR1 and CDR2 are LGHNT and FRNRAP. The CDR3: CASGLPGSPLHF. In DNA form, the CDR3 reads TGTGCTAGTGGTTTGCCAGGATCACCCCTCCACTTT.

This clone was recorded only once. The V call is TRBV5-1, the J call TRBJ2-2; 8 bases map to TRBD2. V shed 0 bases and J 7 bases; nucleotides not matched to a gene: 8. The CDR3 consists of 16 residues. From germline, CDR1 is SGHRS and CDR2 YFSETQ. The CDR3 bases are TGCGCCAGCAGCTTGGTGGTCCCGGCGGGAGGCGGGGAGCTGTTTTTT. Amino acid sequence: CASSLVVPAGGGELFF. The full variable domain, rest sourced from reference TRBV5-1 and TRBJ2-2, is KAGVTQTPRYLIKTRGQQVTLSCSPISGHRSVSWYQQTPGQGLQFLFEYFSETQRNKGNFPGRFSGRQFSNSRSEMNVSTLELGDSALYLCASSLVVPAGGGELFFGEGSRLTVL.

The chain has TRBV3-1 (or the pseudogene TRBV3-2) and TRBJ2-2, with 11 positions matching TRBD2. Germline V gene sequence: CDR1 LGHDT, CDR2 YNNKEL (reference sequence). After removal of 3 bases from V and 6 bases from J, the junction contained 3 bases not matched to a gene. This CDR3 region has 15 residues. The DNA of the CDR3 is TGTGCCAGCAGCCATAGCGGGAGGGGTCCCGGGGAGCTGTTTTTT. This encodes CASSHSGRGPGELFF.

The V and J genes are TRBV12-3 or TRBV12-4 and TRBJ1-3; D unresolved. Deletions cut 3 bases from V and 0 bases from J, with 3 bases between. The CDR3 covers 13 residues. In DNA, the CDR3 is TGTGCCAGCAGTTTTCGCTCTGGAAACACCATATATTTT. It specifies CASSFRSGNTIYF.

Concerning this clone itself: The germline gene is not matched at one end of the junction; a read error may be the cause. The V gene is TRBV24-1, the J gene TRBJ1-2; D ambiguous. The length of the CDR3 is 12 residues. The germline CDR1 and CDR2 sequences are KGHDR and SFDVKD. CDR3 loop: CATSDIAGAVAF. The CDR3 region has the DNA TGTGCCACCAGTGATATAGCGGGAGCTGTTGCCTTC.

This clone was detected once. The chain has TRBV11-3 and TRBJ2-5; D is perhaps TRBD2 (5 bases). This CDR3 spans 16 amino acids. Trimming removed 4 bases from V and 3 bases from J, with 18 bases in between. Germline assignment: CDR1 SGHNT and CDR2 YENEEA. CDR3 protein: CASSSWTGLGEETQYF. The CDR3 DNA follows: TGTGCCAGCAGCTCGTGGACTGGTCTTGGGGAAGAGACCCAGTACTTC.

J is TRBJ1-1 and V is TRBV3-1 (or the pseudogene TRBV3-2); 8 bases line up with TRBD1. CDR3 length equals 15 residues. Germline CDR1 is LGHDT and CDR2 is YNNKEL (reference sequence). J was trimmed by 5 bases and V by 2 bases; bases with no gene match: 7. CDR3 loop: CASSQTTGGGTEAFF. As DNA, the CDR3 is TGTGCCAGCAGCCAAACAACAGGGGGGGGGACTGAAGCTTTCTTT.